This T cell receptor beta chain was sequenced during a study of cytomegalovirus exposure and HLA in healthy donors. Study results and limitations: It was reported in a later analysis that an Asian-associated ancestry cluster showed fewer N-insertions than the 666-donor mean.

Primers: 60 Vbeta forward and 13 Jbeta reverse. Assay: immunoSEQ multiplex PCR; the TCRdb copy retains only in-frame clones and omits some. Of 85,000 to 130,000 clones in the sample, around 75% were seen once. Looked up from germline, CDR1 is MNHNS and CDR2 is SASEGT. The CDR3 runs to 17 residues. Trimming took 4 bases from V and 3 from J, leaving 22 bases between them. This clone is a singleton in its sample. Its antigen is still unknown. The sample comprised PBMCs. The gene calls are TRBV6-1 and TRBJ2-7; tentatively, D is TRBD1 (6 bases). The TCR sequence derives from a female donor in good health and CMV-seronegative. The CDR3 region is CASSVLPPGTTDYEQYF. The DNA for the CDR3 is TGTGCCAGCAGTGTCCTTCCCCCCGGGACAACTGACTACGAGCAGTACTTC.